This T cell receptor (beta chain) was sequenced during a study of blood T cell repertoires in COVID-19. Overall study: Spain, Italy and the United States supplied samples that represented acute and convalescent COVID-19. In each case, the material was cDNA or gDNA derived from T cells, B-cell-depleted T cells, or PBMCs.

The length of the CDR3 is 18 residues. Trimming took off 1 base at V and 0 bases at J, with 15 bases between the two ends. Germline loops: CDR1 KGHDR, CDR2 SFDVKD. Seattle patients were enrolled while actively infected and followed longitudinally. The authors' processing: Amplifying reference gene primers gave estimates of nucleated cell counts. Assay used: immunoSEQ multiplex PCR; TCRdb lists only in-frame clones, some missing. The DNA was the basis for D and trimming; V, J and clone size are from that table. Here the sample spans approximately 110,000 clones, approximately 74% being singletons. The J gene is TRBJ2-1, the V gene TRBV24-1; a possible D gene is TRBD2 (6 bases). The sequencing sample was made of peripheral blood. The TCR comes from an elderly man with COVID-19, enrolled during active disease. CDR3 in DNA: TGTGCCACCAGTGATTTCGGCGGGACCCTTTTCTCCTACAATGAGCAGTTCTTC. Translating it yields CATSDFGGTLFSYNEQFF.